This TCR beta chain was sequenced during a study of blood T cell repertoires in COVID-19 (dated by TCRdb to about 2020). A note on the overall study: Samples covering the acute and convalescent phases of COVID-19 were provided by collaborators in the United States, Italy and Spain. The prospective study material was composed of cDNA or gDNA derived from T cells, B-cell-depleted T cells, or PBMCs. Deeply sampled blood TCRbeta repertoires from subjects exposed to, actively infected with, or recovered from COVID-19 were included in the dataset. Where available, HLA class I and class II types were obtained from metadata supplied by the sample provider rather than from assay-based typing. Samples were obtained from the ongoing ImmuneRACE study (first 160 participants) and from roughly 1,300 subjects provided by 6 global collaborators. The sample metadata nearly always contained a de-identified subject ID, COVID-19 status, age in years and sex. A freely available public database, intended as a resource for researchers studying the immune response to SARS-CoV-2, is where the repertoires were released. Beyond this particular receptor, the publication reports: The quantity of clinical and demographic metadata differed by source and by participant and was supplied without curation.

TCRbeta CDR3 regions were amplified from genomic DNA using the immunoSEQ Assay, a bias-controlled multiplex PCR. Turning to the authors' computational methods: The number of nucleated cells in each sample was estimated by amplification of reference gene primers within the assay. Sequence reads were collapsed and filtered to measure the absolute abundance of every unique TCRbeta CDR3 rearrangement. For each sample, productive Simpson clonality was calculated by taking the square root of Simpson's diversity index across productive rearrangements. Held by TCRdb, this immuneACCESS table contains in-frame sequences only and omits some clones. Under half of the omission traces to an unresolved V gene where checked; the cause of the rest is unknown. The V and J calls and the clone size are those of that table, but D and trimming were determined from the DNA. In all, the sample holds hundreds of thousands of clones, and 90% of those were seen once. The ten largest clones add up to about 2.4% of the sample.

The germline V gene (reference sequence) sets CDR1 to WNHNN and CDR2 to SYGVQD. The V end loses 3 bases and the J end loses 2 bases, and a stretch of 10 bases separates them. The CDR3 spans 14 residues, from the cysteine through the phenylalanine. Only the CDR3 DNA is retained, 42 bases long and in frame from the first base. In the case of this clone: Its binding antigen is unknown. Base-call qualities are not available, and no considerably larger clone is one nucleotide away.

Participants in the prospective study were aged roughly 18 to 100 years, lived in 20 to 25 United States geographic areas, and enrolled through a virtual design. In the prospective study, participants were assigned to cohorts based on the clinical history participants reported in a screening survey and a study questionnaire. Recovered participants in ImmuneRACE Cohort 3 were defined by two consecutive negative NP/OP PCR tests, clearance by a healthcare professional, or resolution of symptoms. Each participant in the prospective study had whole blood, serum and a nasopharyngeal or oropharyngeal swab collected by mobile phlebotomists. Additional blood draws and questionnaires over an approximately 2-month period could optionally be provided by prospective study participants. Blood samples from the prospective study were shipped frozen or at room temperature prior to DNA extraction.

The chain is made from TRBV10-1 and TRBJ1-2, with TRBD1 tentatively as D gene (6 bases match). This clonotype was obtained from a man aged 60-69 years who had recovered from COVID-19. The sample consisted of PBMCs or T cells enriched from blood (not recorded which). The DNA is as follows: TGCGCCAGCAGTGATGGACAGACCAACTATGGCTACACCTTC. Translation gives CASSDGQTNYGYTF.